This T cell receptor beta chain was retrieved from a study of T cell clonotyping in hematopoietic cell transplantation. Regarding the study as a whole: Few recipient clonotypes overlapped donors; over 95% were de novo at given depth. Broader posttransplant TCR repertoire diversity was predicted by graft donor and pretransplant recipient Inverse Simpson Index values. Pathologically expanded recipient clonotypes increased progressively from day 30 to day 180 as diversity fell.

About this clone itself: Antigen specificity is unknown.

Clones were read by immunoSEQ multiplex PCR, and TCRdb kept only the in-frame ones, dropping some. Among 2,000 to 2,500 clones listed, about 91% were seen once. The CDR3 totals 17 residues. The V gene end was trimmed by 2 bases and the J gene end by 5 bases; junction bases not matched to a gene: 14. Germline values: CDR1 LNHDA, CDR2 SQIVND (reference sequence). Sequences were obtained from peripheral blood mononuclear cells. The clonotype comes from a man aged 35-49 years in good health. Some clones in this sample may be carry-over from other donors' samples. The rearrangement links TRBV19 to TRBJ2-7, with 8 bases fitting TRBD1. The CDR3 loop reads CASSINPRRTGFDEQYF. For the CDR3, the DNA is TGTGCCAGTAGTATAAATCCCAGACGGACAGGGTTCGACGAGCAGTACTTC.